This TCR beta chain was captured by sequencing in a study of blood T cells in healthy people across ages. The germline V gene has CDR1 SQVTM and CDR2 ANQGSEA. This CDR3 has 13 residues. V lost 8 bases and J lost 7; bases outside the gene matches: 8. Using a J-beta primer mix together with a sample-barcoded 5' primer, a second PCR was run for roughly 6 to 11 cycles. Via MiXCR, TCRdb re-called the 5' RACE reads, giving one row per CDR3 protein. The sample includes about 1.4 million distinct CDR3 sequences, around 59% of them seen just once. Sequencing was performed on blood. The receptor was derived from a man aged 18 to 30 in good health. The J gene is TRBJ2-1, the V gene TRBV29-1, with 10 bases aligning to TRBD1. CDR3 in DNA: TGCAGCTCCTGGACAGGGGGACTAAATGAGCAGTTCTTC. It is translated as CSSWTGGLNEQFF.